These 16 T cell receptor beta chains originate from one sample sequenced in a study of T cells in tumors after PD-1 blockade (dated by TCRdb to about 2019). Library method: the immunoSEQ multiplex PCR assay. Imported from immuneACCESS, the table was reduced by TCRdb to in-frame sequences with V and J called. These copies leave out some clones; in studies compared against another copy, an unresolved V gene accounts for under half, and the cause of the remainder is not known. Present in this sample are 10,000 to 11,000 clones, around 67% of which were seen just once. Around 12% of the sample is in the top ten clones. This specimen's time point label, per the study, means: after anti-PD-1 therapy. The sample here was tumor tissue, taken after anti-PD-1 treatment. Receptor source: a human donor with basal cell carcinoma.

The chain combines TRBV24-1 with TRBJ2-1; D remains ambiguous. Germline V gene sequence: CDR1 KGHDR, CDR2 SFDVKD. Trimming stripped 6 bases from V and 6 bases from J, with 20 bases between. The CDR3 sequence is 16 residues long. The CDR3 sequence: CATSILGPTRVNEQFF. CDR3 nucleotides: TGTGCCACCAGTATCTTAGGCCCAACAAGGGTCAATGAGCAGTTCTTC.

This clone was observed a few times. V usage is TRBV5-5 and J usage is TRBJ2-5; D is undetermined. Germline V gene lookup returns CDR1 SGHKS and CDR2 YYEKEE (reference sequence). The CDR3 contains 13 residues. Trimming took off 7 bases at V and 5 bases at J, with 15 bases between the two ends. CDR3 amino acids: CASGMRLPETQYF. The CDR3 DNA follows: TGTGCCAGCGGAATGAGGTTACCGGAGACCCAGTACTTC.

The V and J genes are TRBV30 and TRBJ1-1; 8 nucleotides align to TRBD1. The CDR3 is 13 residues long. The trim removed 7 bases at V and 8 bases at J, leaving 12 bases unmatched. In germline, CDR1 is GTSNPN, CDR2 SVGIG (reference sequence). In nucleotides, the CDR3 is TGTGCCTCCGGGACAGGCCCTGGGAGGGAAGCTTTCTTT. Translating it yields CASGTGPGREAFF.

The V and J genes are TRBV9 and TRBJ1-2; D gene uncertain. Trimming stripped 6 bases from V and 4 bases from J, with 25 bases between. Per germline, CDR1 SGDLS and CDR2 YYNGEE. This CDR3 is 17 amino acids long. The CDR3 nucleotides are TGTGCCAGCACCGATAATCGCCGGACGGGGAGAGGCTATGGCTACACCTTC. Protein sequence: CASTDNRRTGRGYGYTF.

This rearrangement joins TRBV28 to TRBJ1-6; 8 positions agree with TRBD1. The CDR3 runs to 13 residues. The germline V gene has CDR1 MDHEN and CDR2 SYDVKM. V was pared by 10 bases and J by 6 bases, with 5 bases of the junction left unmatched. CDR3 region: CATPGQGNSPLHF. The CDR3 coding sequence is TGTGCCACCCCCGGACAGGGTAATTCACCCCTCCACTTT.

This clone was counted only a few times. The J gene is TRBJ2-5, the V gene TRBV6-5; D unclear. The germline V gene encodes CDR1 MNHEY and CDR2 SVGAGI. The CDR3 covers 16 residues. Trimming cost V 0 bases and J 5 bases, with 16 bases left between them. The CDR3 nucleotides read TGTGCCAGCAGTTACTCGAACCGGGCCTTTTGGGAGACCCAGTACTTC. Amino acid sequence: CASSYSNRAFWETQYF.

J is TRBJ1-4 and V is TRBV19, with D perhaps matching TRBD1 (5 bases). CDR1 and CDR2 (germline): LNHDA, SQIVND (reference sequence). Trimming left V 5 bases short and J 6 bases short, with 13 bases between. The CDR3 totals 14 residues. The CDR3: CASSLGAGDEKLFF. The CDR3 coding sequence is TGTGCCAGTAGTCTCGGGGCCGGTGATGAAAAACTGTTTTTT.

In its sample, this clone was seen once. This chain links TRBV6-5 with TRBJ1-5; D is unclear. Germline V gene lookup returns CDR1 MNHEY and CDR2 SVGAGI. Trimming cost V 4 bases and J 0 bases, with 4 bases left between them. This CDR3 is 13 amino acids long. CDR3 sequence reads: CASSLNSNQPQHF. For the CDR3, the DNA is TGTGCCAGCAGTTTAAATAGCAATCAGCCCCAGCATTTT.

This clone is labeled as medium-sized. At the DNA level, this CDR3 is encoded by other sequences in the same sample as well. The chain couples TRBV4-3 to TRBJ1-3, with D unresolved. This CDR3 spans 14 amino acids. V shed 0 bases and J shed 7 bases, with 10 bases lying between them. Germline V gene lookup returns CDR1 LGHNA and CDR2 YSLEER. The CDR3 sequence: CASSQDTSRNTIYF. For the CDR3, the DNA is TGCGCCAGCAGCCAAGATACTTCAAGGAACACCATATATTTT.

The V gene is TRBV7-2, the J gene TRBJ2-1, with D unclear. Trimming shortened V by 1 base and J by 0 bases, and 7 bases separated the two germline ends. This CDR3 contains 15 residues. Germline V gene sequence: CDR1 SGHTA, CDR2 FQGNSA. The CDR3 is CASSLEYSSYNEQFF. The CDR3 DNA reads as TGTGCCAGCAGCTTAGAATATTCCTCCTACAATGAGCAGTTCTTC.

The chain uses TRBV7-9 and TRBJ2-5, with 8 bases that match TRBD2. Germline loops: CDR1 SEHNR, CDR2 FQNEAQ (reference sequence). The length of the CDR3 is 14 residues. The trim removed 6 bases at V and 5 bases at J, leaving 8 bases unmatched. CDR3 DNA: TGTGCCAGCAGACCTTCCGGCGGGGGGGAGACCCAGTACTTC. Encoded protein: CASRPSGGGETQYF.

The chain employs TRBV5-8 and TRBJ1-6, with unresolved D. CDR1 SGHTS and CDR2 YDEGEE come from the germline V gene. Trimming shortened V by 0 bases and J by 8 bases, and 6 bases separated the two germline ends. The CDR3 loop spans 13 amino acids. The CDR3 DNA is TGTGCCAGCAGCTTGGATTTAGATTCACCCCTCCACTTT. Translated: CASSLDLDSPLHF.

This chain uses TRBV6-2 or TRBV6-3 with TRBJ2-7; D is ambiguous. This CDR3 contains 12 residues. The V and J ends lost 5 bases and 2 bases respectively, with 7 bases between them. Germline values: CDR1 MNHEY, CDR2 SVGEGT. The CDR3: CASSLETYEQYF. The CDR3 bases are TGTGCCAGCAGTCTGGAGACCTACGAGCAGTACTTC.

The chain recombines TRBV3-1 (or the pseudogene TRBV3-2) with TRBJ1-1, with TRBD1 matching 11 bases. V was pared by 4 bases and J by 4 bases, with 5 bases of the junction left unmatched. Germline values: CDR1 LGHDT, CDR2 YNNKEL (reference sequence). This CDR3 has 15 amino acids. CDR3: CASSRAGTGGTEAFF. In DNA, the CDR3 is TGTGCCAGCAGCCGCGCCGGGACAGGGGGCACTGAAGCTTTCTTT.

This clone was seen a single time. This chain joins TRBV4-3 and TRBJ2-7; unclear D gene. The CDR3 runs to 15 residues. Trimming pared 1 base from V and 4 bases from J, leaving 14 bases between. Looked up from germline, CDR1 is LGHNA and CDR2 is YSLEER. In DNA, the CDR3 is TGCGCCAGCAGCCAAGGGGTCTCAAGCCGATACGAGCAGTACTTC. This gives the protein CASSQGVSSRYEQYF.

This chain joins TRBV7-9 and TRBJ1-2, with 7 bases fitting TRBD1. Germline V lookup: CDR1 SEHNR, CDR2 FQNEAQ (reference sequence). The CDR3 covers 14 residues. V lost 5 bases, J lost 4 bases, and 7 bases stayed unmatched. The CDR3 sequence: CASSLDRSRYGYTF. The CDR3, as DNA: TGTGCCAGCAGCCTGGACAGGTCGCGCTATGGCTACACCTTC.